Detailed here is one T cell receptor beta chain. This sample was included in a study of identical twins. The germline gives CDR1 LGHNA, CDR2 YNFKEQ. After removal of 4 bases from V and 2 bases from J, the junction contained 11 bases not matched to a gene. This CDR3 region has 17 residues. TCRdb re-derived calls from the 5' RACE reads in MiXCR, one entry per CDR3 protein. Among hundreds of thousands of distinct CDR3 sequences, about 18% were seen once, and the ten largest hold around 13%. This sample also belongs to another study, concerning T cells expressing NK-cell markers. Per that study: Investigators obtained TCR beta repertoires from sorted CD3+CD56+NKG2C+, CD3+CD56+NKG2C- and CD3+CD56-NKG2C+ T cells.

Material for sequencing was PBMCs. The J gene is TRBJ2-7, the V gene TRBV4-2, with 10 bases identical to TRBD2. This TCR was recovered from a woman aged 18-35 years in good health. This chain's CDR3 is CASSLRTSGDATYEQYF. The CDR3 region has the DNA TGTGCCAGCAGCCTACGGACTAGCGGAGATGCAACCTACGAGCAGTACTTC.